This T cell receptor beta chain stems from a study of PD-L1 blockade in urothelial cancer. Looking at the study overall: Starting in about 2014, patients were given atezolizumab (1,200 mg intravenously every 3 weeks). Analyzed time points were 3 weeks (second dose) and 6 weeks after therapy began.

TCRdb's copy holds only in-frame clones and misses some; the assay was immunoSEQ multiplex PCR. The sample holds approximately 110,000 clones; around 82% are singletons and the top ten take about 2.6%. The source material was PBMCs, sampled around atezolizumab (anti-PD-L1) treatment. The receptor comes from a man aged 45-65 years with urothelial cancer.

The CDR3 is CASSPLEWGGYEQYF. CDR3 bases: TGTGCCAGCAGTCCCCTCGAGTGGGGCGGCTACGAGCAGTACTTC. The rearrangement links TRBV7-8 to TRBJ2-7; the D gene is possibly TRBD1 (5 bases). The CDR3 runs 15 residues. Germline V gene sequence: CDR1 SGHVS, CDR2 FQNEAQ. V dropped 6 bases and J dropped 3 bases, with 18 bases sitting between them.